The clone carrying this T cell receptor beta chain was seen a handful of times. The antigen remains unidentified. These data belong to a study of T-cell memory formation after mild COVID-19. Turning to the study itself: TCR clusters were largely donor specific. Study-wide points: Pre-infection memory held some responding clones, suggesting pre-existing cross-reactive T cells responded.

Germline V gene data show CDR1 as ENHRY and CDR2 as SYGVKD. This CDR3 has 15 amino acids. V was clipped by 3 bases and J by 5 bases, with 16 bases between them. TCR alpha and TCR beta cDNA libraries carrying sample barcodes and UMIs came from 5'RACE with constant-segment primers. TCRdb called the 5' RACE reads again in MiXCR, with one record for every CDR3 protein. The repertoire holds 380,000 or so distinct CDR3 sequences, with around 15% as singletons. This chain connects TRBV10-3 to TRBJ1-2; D gene unclear. The sequence came from a man younger than 30 who had mild COVID-19 (a few samples of this study predate the infection). Cell type and time point are not known. The sequenced material came from PBMCs or a T cell subset sorted from them (not recorded which). CDR3: CAISEIGQQVYGYTF. The CDR3 DNA reads as TGTGCCATCAGTGAAATAGGGCAGCAGGTATATGGCTACACCTTC.